This section outlines one T cell receptor beta chain sequence together with its context. The V end lost 5 bases, the J end lost 8 bases, and 15 bases lay between the germline ends. This CDR3 has 13 amino acids. CDR1 SGHAT and CDR2 FQNNGV come from the germline V gene. These data come from a study of response to subunit inactivated influenza vaccine. TCRdb fed the RT-PCR reads into MiXCR, producing one record per CDR3 protein. This sample has roughly 540,000 distinct CDR3 sequences, with roughly 25% found just once. In addition, the sample was reused for a study of T cells expressing NK-cell markers. That report adds: Production of TCR beta cDNA relied on 5'RACE template switching with UMIs. It was sorted CD3+CD56+NKG2C+, CD3+CD56+NKG2C- and CD3+CD56-NKG2C+ T cells that supplied the TCR beta repertoires. There were seven HCMV-seropositive donors and one seronegative donor among the eight sequenced.

This chain joins TRBV11-2 and TRBJ1-2; D not certain. The TCR comes from a man between 45 and 60 years old who received an inactivated influenza vaccine. The specimen comprised CD4+ T cells sorted from PBMCs, sampled 12 days after vaccination. The CDR3 here is CASSPGVASGYTF. The CDR3 DNA reads TGTGCCAGCAGCCCCGGGGTGGCGAGCGGCTACACCTTC.